This T cell receptor beta chain stems from a study of beta chain features in type 1 diabetes. Study-wide results and limits: Patients with Type 1 diabetes showed moderately but significantly shorter TCRB CDR3s in all four CD4+ subsets.

CDR1 MDHEN and CDR2 SYDVKM come from the germline V gene. J gave up 2 bases and V 4 bases, and 5 bases lay outside the gene matches. This CDR3 spans 15 amino acids. The entirety of the isolated RNA underwent reverse transcription, so expressed TCRB transcripts were sequenced. Assay used: immunoSEQ multiplex PCR; TCRdb lists only in-frame clones, some missing. Of 250,000 to 350,000 clones listed, around an eighth are singletons. In regard to this clone: The antigen is undetermined.

Markers CD45RO/CCR7/CD25/CD127/CD95/CD27 served to sort CD4+ naive, central memory, regulatory and stem cell-like memory cells. This chain uses TRBV28 with TRBJ2-3; 8 nucleotides match TRBD2. The origin of this receptor is a man younger than 45 with type 1 diabetes. The specimen was naive CD4+ T cells from blood. This chain's CDR3 is CASSYPSGYTDTQYF. In nucleotides, the CDR3 is TGTGCCAGCAGTTATCCTAGCGGGTACACAGATACGCAGTATTTT.